Listed below are T cell receptor beta chains from one sample, sequenced in a study of control samples from healthy donors and cancer patients. The repertoire was sequenced with immunoSEQ multiplex PCR; TCRdb's copy has only in-frame clones and lacks some. The repertoire holds 150,000 to 200,000 clones, with approximately 94% as singletons. Sample: blood. The receptors derive from a man younger than 45 in good health. Both conserved end residues are part of each CDR3. Each record gives: V gene, D gene, J gene, clone size, CDR3 DNA, CDR3 protein. A D gene is named only where the DNA matches it firmly. Clone size is given for some rows only: seen once, a few or many times, or a class if the clone is expanded.

>TRBV6-2/TRBV6-3|NA|TRBJ1-1|NA
TGTGCCAGCAGTTACCGCCTGAACACTGAAGCTTTCTTT
CASSYRLNTEAFF
>TRBV13|TRBD1|TRBJ2-3|few
TGTGCCAGCACCTTGAGTATCAACAGGGGGTCAGATACGCAGTATTTT
CASTLSINRGSDTQYF
>TRBV13|TRBD2|TRBJ2-3|NA
TGTGCCAGCAGCCCAGGACTAGCGGATACAGATACGCAGTATTTT
CASSPGLADTDTQYF
>TRBV30|NA|TRBJ1-2|once
TGTGCCTGGAGTGTAAGGGGGACGACAGTCTCTGGCTACACCTTC
CAWSVRGTTVSGYTF
>TRBV5-1|NA|TRBJ1-2|NA
TGCGCCAGCAGCCCCGAACGTGGGGGCTACACCTTC
CASSPERGGYTF
>TRBV6-5|NA|TRBJ1-4|few
TGTGCCAGCAAGTTTGGGCCGGTTGGGGAAAAACTGTTTTTT
CASKFGPVGEKLFF
>TRBV2|TRBD2|TRBJ2-3|NA
TGTGCCAGCATGCCAAAGGTAGCGGGAGGAGTAGATACGCAGTATTTT
CASMPKVAGGVDTQYF
>TRBV15|NA|TRBJ2-6|NA
TGTGCCACCAGCAGATCAGGGGCTGGGGCCAACGTCCTGACTTTC
CATSRSGAGANVLTF
>TRBV7-9|NA|TRBJ1-1|NA
TGTGCCAGCAGCGTCGGCCCTGAAGCTTTCTTT
CASSVGPEAFF
>TRBV30|NA|TRBJ1-2|NA
TGTGCCTGGAGTCGACAGGCTCCCTATGGCTACACCTTC
CAWSRQAPYGYTF
>TRBV28|NA|TRBJ1-2|NA
TGTGCCAGCAGCAATACAGGGAACTATGGCTACACCTTC
CASSNTGNYGYTF
>TRBV29-1|NA|TRBJ2-7|NA
TGCAGCGTTGGGTTGCTCAGACTGCTGCCGGACGAGCAGTACTTC
CSVGLLRLLPDEQYF
>TRBV6-4|NA|TRBJ2-1|NA
TGTGCCAGCAGTGACACTGGCCCGGGGAATGAGCAGTTCTTC
CASSDTGPGNEQFF
>TRBV12-3/TRBV12-4|NA|TRBJ2-7|once
TGTGCCAGCAGTTTTGCGAGGCTATACGAGCAGTACTTC
CASSFARLYEQYF
>TRBV30|NA|TRBJ1-2|NA
TGTGCCTGGAGTGTGGGAGGGGATGGCTACACCTTC
CAWSVGGDGYTF
>TRBV6-5|TRBD1|TRBJ1-2|NA
TGTGCCAGCAGTCAGGGGACAGCGTATGGCTACACCTTC
CASSQGTAYGYTF
>TRBV7-9|NA|TRBJ1-2|NA
TGTGCCAGCAGCTTAGCGGACACGCATGGCTACACCTTC
CASSLADTHGYTF
>TRBV6-2/TRBV6-3|NA|TRBJ2-7|NA
TGTGCCAGCAGCAGTGCCTCCTACGAGCAGTACTTC
CASSSASYEQYF
>TRBV28|NA|TRBJ1-1|NA
TGTGCCTGCCAGACGGCCACGAACACTGAAGCTTTCTTT
CACQTATNTEAFF
>TRBV2|TRBD2|TRBJ2-5|NA
TGTGCCAGCAGTGTAGCGGGAGGCTCAGAGACCCAGTACTTC
CASSVAGGSETQYF
>TRBV5-6|NA|TRBJ1-5|NA
TGTGCCAGCAGCTTGTCCGGTTATAGCAATCAGCCCCAGCATTTT
CASSLSGYSNQPQHF
>TRBV30|NA|TRBJ2-3|once
TGTGCCTGGAGTGGGATTACTAGCACAGATACGCAGTATTTT
CAWSGITSTDTQYF
>TRBV12-3/TRBV12-4|NA|TRBJ1-1|few
TGTGCCAGCATCCGGCCCAGCGGGGGTGAAGCTTTCTTT
CASIRPSGGEAFF
>TRBV5-1|NA|TRBJ2-1|NA
TGCGCCAGCAGCCTCATCAGGGGGGCCTACACCTACAATGAGCAGTTCTTC
CASSLIRGAYTYNEQFF
>TRBV11-2|TRBD1|TRBJ1-6|NA
TGTGCCAGCAGCTTAGGGGACAGGAACTATAATTCACCCCTCCACTTT
CASSLGDRNYNSPLHF
>TRBV5-5|NA|TRBJ1-1|NA
TGTGCCAGCAGCTGGGGCGGGGGAAGGAACACTGAAGCTTTCTTT
CASSWGGGRNTEAFF
>TRBV28|NA|TRBJ1-3|NA
TGTGCCACCACCCTACCTGGAGGGTTCGGAAACACCATATATTTT
CATTLPGGFGNTIYF
>TRBV27|NA|TRBJ1-4|once
TGTGCCAGCAGTGAGTCCGGGGCTGGGAATGAAAAACTGTTTTTT
CASSESGAGNEKLFF
>TRBV6-1|TRBD2|TRBJ2-5|NA
TGTGCCAGCACTGATAGGGGAGCGGGAGTAAGTGAGACCCAGTACTTC
CASTDRGAGVSETQYF
>TRBV6-6|NA|TRBJ1-4|few
TGTGCCAGCAGTTGGGGGGTGAGGACAGATAATGAAAAACTGTTTTTT
CASSWGVRTDNEKLFF
>TRBV13|NA|TRBJ1-6|few
TGTGCCAGCAGCCCCGGCTCCTATAATTCACCCCTCCACTTT
CASSPGSYNSPLHF
>TRBV28|NA|TRBJ2-1|once
TGTGCCAGCAGTTTATGGGGGCTAGCTTCACATGAGCAGTTCTTC
CASSLWGLASHEQFF
>TRBV21-1|NA|TRBJ2-6|NA
TGTGCCAGCACCAAACAGGGTCCGCGCTCTGGGGCCAACGTCCTGACTTTC
CASTKQGPRSGANVLTF
>TRBV3-1/TRBV3-2|NA|TRBJ1-1|NA
TGTGCCAGCACGAGGGGGGGCGTTGGAACTGAAGCTTTCTTT
CASTRGGVGTEAFF
>TRBV5-6|NA|TRBJ1-2|NA
TGTGCCAGCAGAAAGCGGGAGCCCTCCACGGGAGGCTACACCTTC
CASRKREPSTGGYTF
>TRBV11-2|NA|TRBJ1-3|NA
TGTGCCAGCAGCCAAAGCAGGACCCGAGACACCATATATTTT
CASSQSRTRDTIYF
>TRBV6-5|NA|TRBJ1-5|NA
TGTGCCAGCAAAGCGGAGGGAAGGGGGCCCCAGCATTTT
CASKAEGRGPQHF
>TRBV5-1|TRBD1|TRBJ2-7|NA
TGCGCCAGCAGCCCGCGGGGACAGGGATCCTACGAGCAGTACTTC
CASSPRGQGSYEQYF
>TRBV4-1|TRBD2|TRBJ2-7|NA
TGCGCCAGCAGCCAAGCCCCAACCATCGGGGGGAGCGAGCAGTACTTC
CASSQAPTIGGSEQYF
>TRBV2|TRBD2|TRBJ2-1|NA
TGTGCCAGCAGTGCGCTAGCGGGAGTTAATGAGCAGTTCTTC
CASSALAGVNEQFF
>TRBV7-9|TRBD1|TRBJ1-2|NA
TGTGCCAGCAGCTTAGGCGTAGCGGGACAGGGGGATGGCTACACCTTC
CASSLGVAGQGDGYTF
>TRBV6-5|NA|TRBJ1-1|few
TGTGCCAGCAGTTACTCAGGGGGCACTGAAGCTTTCTTT
CASSYSGGTEAFF
>TRBV2|NA|TRBJ1-6|NA
TGTGCCAGCAGTCGGGACGGAAATTCACCCCTCCACTTT
CASSRDGNSPLHF
>TRBV13|NA|TRBJ2-7|NA
TGTGCCAGCGCCGTGATGAGCAAATCTCACGAGCAGTACTTC
CASAVMSKSHEQYF
>TRBV5-4|TRBD1|TRBJ1-4|NA
TGTGCCAGCAGCTTGGCCGTGACAGGGGGCAAAGAAAAACTGTTTTTT
CASSLAVTGGKEKLFF
>TRBV7-2|NA|TRBJ1-2|once
TGTGCCAGCAGGGGTGCCAGCCTAAACTATGGCTACACCTTC
CASRGASLNYGYTF
>TRBV2|NA|TRBJ1-4|NA
TGTGCCAGCATTTCAGCTGACCAGGGACGGGCTGAAAAACTGTTTTTT
CASISADQGRAEKLFF
>TRBV4-1|NA|TRBJ1-5|NA
TGCGCCAGCAGCGAGGGAGAGAGGAATAGCAATCAGCCCCAGCATTTT
CASSEGERNSNQPQHF
>TRBV24-1|NA|TRBJ1-5|NA
TGTGCCACCAGCACCCCCGGGACACCTAATCAGCCCCAGCATTTT
CATSTPGTPNQPQHF
>TRBV5-1|TRBD2|TRBJ2-5|NA
TGCGCCAGCAGAGCGGGGGGGCCCCAAGAGACCCAGTACTTC
CASRAGGPQETQYF
>TRBV2|TRBD1|TRBJ2-5|NA
TGTGCCAGCAGAGGGGGAGACAGGGGACAAGAGACCCAGTACTTC
CASRGGDRGQETQYF